Listed below are T cell receptor beta chains from one sample, sequenced in a study of cytomegalovirus exposure and HLA in healthy donors. Libraries were prepared by immunoSEQ multiplex PCR; TCRdb keeps only in-frame clonotypes and omits some of them. In total, the table holds 45,000 or so clones. Sequencing was performed on PBMCs. Every receptor here comes from a male donor in good health and CMV-seronegative. Each CDR3 is given with its conserved first and last residue. Each record gives: D gene, clone size, V gene, J gene, CDR3 protein, CDR3 DNA. D genes are given only for firm matches. Clone size is given for some rows only: seen once, a few or many times, or a class if the clone is expanded.

TRBD1	.	TRBV5-6	TRBJ2-1	CASSSIQGASYNEQFF	TGTGCCAGCAGCTCGATACAGGGGGCTTCCTACAATGAGCAGTTCTTC
.	.	TRBV4-1	TRBJ2-5	CASSPGLLQETQYF	TGCGCCAGCAGCCCGGGACTCCTCCAAGAGACCCAGTACTTC
.	.	TRBV15	TRBJ2-1	CATSRDFTMRGEQFF	TGTGCCACCAGCAGAGATTTCACCATGAGAGGTGAGCAGTTCTTC
TRBD2	.	TRBV29-1	TRBJ2-2	CSSGGEGLMDTGELFF	TGCAGCTCCGGGGGGGAGGGTTTAATGGACACCGGGGAGCTGTTTTTT
TRBD2	.	TRBV5-5	TRBJ2-7	CASSLVASGSYEQYF	TGTGCCAGCAGCTTGGTAGCTAGCGGGAGCTACGAGCAGTACTTC
TRBD1	.	TRBV18	TRBJ2-5	CASSPGSRGETQYF	TGTGCCAGCTCACCAGGATCCAGGGGGGAGACCCAGTACTTC
.	.	TRBV20-1	TRBJ1-5	CSVPGEPQHF	TGCAGTGTGCCGGGGGAGCCCCAGCATTTT
.	.	TRBV27	TRBJ2-1	CASSLSGGYSYNEQFF	TGTGCCAGCAGTTTATCCGGCGGTTACTCCTACAATGAGCAGTTCTTC
.	medium-sized	TRBV4-2	TRBJ2-1	CASSQVASEAYNEQFF	TGTGCCAGCAGCCAAGTCGCTAGCGAGGCCTACAATGAGCAGTTCTTC
.	.	TRBV29-1	TRBJ1-1	CSVPPPGGTEAFF	TGCAGCGTTCCTCCTCCCGGGGGGACTGAAGCTTTCTTT
.	.	TRBV7-9	TRBJ1-5	CASSPPGRGQPQHF	TGTGCCAGCAGCCCACCGGGTAGGGGTCAGCCCCAGCATTTT
.	.	TRBV2	TRBJ1-2	CASSAWQGTNYGYTF	TGTGCCAGCAGCGCTTGGCAGGGGACCAACTATGGCTACACCTTC
TRBD1	.	TRBV30	TRBJ2-6	CAWSVREGQARSPSGANVLTF	TGTGCCTGGAGTGTACGAGAGGGACAGGCCCGATCTCCCTCTGGGGCCAACGTCCTGACTTTC
TRBD1	.	TRBV5-8	TRBJ2-7	CASSGPGTGRYEQYF	TGTGCCAGCAGCGGTCCGGGGACAGGGAGGTACGAGCAGTACTTC
.	.	TRBV5-1	TRBJ2-7	CASSLGLRKIYEQYF	TGCGCCAGCAGCTTGGGGTTGCGGAAGATCTACGAGCAGTACTTC
.	.	TRBV2	TRBJ2-3	CASSPTQSTDTQYF	TGTGCCAGCAGTCCGACACAATCGACAGATACGCAGTATTTT
TRBD2	medium-sized	TRBV6-1	TRBJ2-7	CASSDGAGVYEQYF	TGTGCCAGCAGTGATGGGGCGGGAGTCTACGAGCAGTACTTC
.	.	TRBV19	TRBJ1-5	CASSQGRAGGGPQHF	TGTGCCAGTAGCCAGGGGAGGGCAGGAGGGGGGCCCCAGCATTTT
.	.	TRBV5-1	TRBJ2-1	CASSLFQASYNEQFF	TGCGCCAGCAGCTTATTTCAGGCGTCCTACAATGAGCAGTTCTTC
.	.	TRBV25-1	TRBJ2-6	CASSDRVGANVLTF	TGTGCCAGCAGTGACAGGGTTGGGGCCAACGTCCTGACTTTC
TRBD2	.	TRBV7-7	TRBJ2-2	CASSLYMLAGGTGELFF	TGTGCCAGCAGCTTATACATGTTAGCGGGGGGCACCGGGGAGCTGTTTTTT
.	.	TRBV7-9	TRBJ1-2	CASFGKQGTNYGYTF	TGTGCCAGCTTCGGCAAGCAGGGGACGAACTATGGCTACACCTTC
TRBD1	.	TRBV5-1	TRBJ1-5	CASSETGVNQPQHF	TGCGCCAGCAGCGAGACAGGGGTTAATCAGCCCCAGCATTTT
.	.	TRBV7-8	TRBJ1-2	CASSSESIRRVGGYTF	TGTGCCAGCAGCTCCGAATCGATAAGGAGGGTTGGTGGCTACACCTTC
TRBD1	.	TRBV2	TRBJ1-5	CASSTGANRSNQPQHF	TGTGCCAGTTCGACAGGGGCCAACCGTAGCAATCAGCCCCAGCATTTT
.	.	TRBV4-3	TRBJ2-1	CASSQDSLARNEQFF	TGCGCCAGCAGCCAAGATAGCCTAGCGAGGAATGAGCAGTTCTTC
TRBD2	.	TRBV15	TRBJ2-1	CATSPSGGEGTNEQFF	TGTGCCACCAGCCCCAGCGGGGGGGAGGGTACGAATGAGCAGTTCTTC
.	.	TRBV11-3	TRBJ2-1	CASSLNGLHNEQFF	TGTGCCAGCAGCCTAAATGGACTACACAATGAGCAGTTCTTC
.	.	TRBV6-5	TRBJ1-2	CASSYSWPAGNYGYTF	TGTGCCAGCAGTTACTCTTGGCCGGCGGGTAACTATGGCTACACCTTC
.	.	TRBV29-1	TRBJ1-5	CSVGPGAGNQPQHF	TGCAGCGTTGGACCAGGGGCGGGCAATCAGCCCCAGCATTTT
.	.	TRBV12-5	TRBJ1-4	CASGLVPGDPQLFF	TGTGCTAGTGGTTTGGTACCAGGGGATCCCCAACTGTTTTTT
TRBD1	.	TRBV29-1	TRBJ2-3	CSVEAGRGQDTQYF	TGCAGCGTTGAGGCCGGCAGGGGGCAGGATACGCAGTATTTT
.	.	TRBV18	TRBJ2-5	CASCRGPGETQYF	TGTGCCAGCTGTAGAGGGCCTGGAGAGACCCAGTACTTC
.	.	TRBV25-1	TRBJ1-2	CASSEAGQATYGYTF	TGTGCCAGCAGTGAAGCAGGGCAGGCAACCTATGGCTACACCTTC
TRBD1	.	TRBV5-3	TRBJ1-2	CARRVRGTDGANYGYTF	TGTGCCAGAAGGGTACGAGGGACAGATGGAGCTAACTATGGCTACACCTTC
TRBD1	.	TRBV11-2	TRBJ2-7	CASSYGTGVGEQYF	TGTGCCAGCAGCTATGGGACAGGGGTTGGCGAGCAGTACTTC
.	.	TRBV18	TRBJ1-1	CASSKERDTEAFF	TGTGCCAGCTCAAAGGAACGGGACACTGAAGCTTTCTTT
TRBD1	.	TRBV19	TRBJ1-2	CASIPRDRVSGYTF	TGTGCCAGTATCCCCCGGGACAGGGTATCAGGCTACACCTTC
TRBD2	.	TRBV19	TRBJ2-1	CASSPGLLNEQFF	TGTGCCAGTAGCCCGGGACTACTCAATGAGCAGTTCTTC
.	.	TRBV5-4	TRBJ2-1	CASSLYGEAYNEQFF	TGTGCCAGCAGCTTGTACGGGGAGGCCTACAATGAGCAGTTCTTC
TRBD1	.	TRBV28	TRBJ1-6	CASSLGGQGSTLHF	TGTGCCAGCAGCCTAGGCGGACAGGGTTCGACCCTCCACTTT
.	.	TRBV30	TRBJ1-1	CAWTVNTEAFF	TGTGCCTGGACGGTAAACACTGAAGCTTTCTTT
TRBD1	.	TRBV27	TRBJ1-2	CASGPRGTGYTF	TGTGCCAGCGGCCCCAGGGGGACTGGCTACACCTTC
TRBD1	.	TRBV29-1	TRBJ2-3	CSVRDRLDADTQYF	TGCAGCGTCCGGGACAGGTTGGACGCAGATACGCAGTATTTT
.	.	TRBV6-5	TRBJ2-7	CASSVYEQYF	TGTGCCAGCAGCGTTTACGAGCAGTACTTC
.	.	TRBV9	TRBJ1-4	CASSPPGTMGGKLFF	TGTGCCAGCAGCCCCCCAGGAACTATGGGAGGAAAACTGTTTTTT
.	.	TRBV4-3	TRBJ1-5	CASSQEAGNNQPQHF	TGCGCCAGCAGCCAAGAGGCAGGGAACAATCAGCCCCAGCATTTT
TRBD2	.	TRBV2	TRBJ2-1	CASRRTSGSTYNEQFF	TGTGCCAGCAGAAGGACTAGCGGGAGTACGTACAATGAGCAGTTCTTC
.	.	TRBV7-9	TRBJ2-5	CASSFGARVETQYF	TGTGCCAGCAGCTTTGGGGCTCGGGTAGAGACCCAGTACTTC
.	.	TRBV5-8	TRBJ2-2	CASTPWIAITGELFF	TGTGCCAGCACCCCCTGGATAGCGATTACCGGGGAGCTGTTTTTT
.	.	TRBV7-9	TRBJ2-7	CASSLLAYEQYF	TGTGCCAGCAGCTTGCTAGCCTACGAGCAGTACTTC